The source of this T cell receptor (beta chain) is a study of regulatory T cells in long-lasting Graves disease. On the study more broadly: Treatment with antithyroid drugs for over 5 years, together with positive TSH receptor antibodies, meant persistent Graves' disease.

Study results and caveats: Gene preferences differed: TRBV28, TRBJ1-2, TRBJ2-5 in persistent cases. Small sample size may have lowered accuracy. Not thyroid tissue but only peripheral blood was studied.

Time point reported: persistent/refractory GD, antithyroid drugs over 5 years with positive TRAb. The TCR library used RNA extracted from PBMCs. Germline-derived CDR1 and CDR2 are MGHDK and SYGVNS. The germline V and J ends were trimmed by 3 bases and 7 bases, with 18 bases remaining between them. The CDR3 is 16 residues long. With regard to this clonotype: The antigen is not known.

Combining iRepertoire HTBI primers with Arm-PCR of CDR3 regions, the authors built TCR beta libraries. TCRdb recomputed calls from the multiplex PCR reads with MiXCR, one row per CDR3 protein. Among 400,000 to 450,000 distinct CDR3 sequences listed, around 22% were seen once. The chain uses TRBV25-1 and TRBJ1-4; the D gene is possibly TRBD1 (6 bases). The TCR was taken from a female donor with Graves disease. This sample comprised peripheral blood mononuclear cells (PBMCs), obtained when the disease was refractory, from a patient treated with antithyroid drugs. In DNA, the CDR3 is TGTGCCAGCAGTGATCAAGGCATGCAAGGGGGTGAAAAACTGTTTTTT. Amino acids: CASSDQGMQGGEKLFF.